Presented here are 5 T cell receptor beta chains from one specimen sequenced in a study of blood T cell repertoires in COVID-19. The assay was immunoSEQ multiplex PCR, and TCRdb's table has in-frame clones only and misses some. The table lists some 200,000 clones, roughly 94% of them singletons. The material sequenced was peripheral blood. Every receptor here comes from a man in his thirties or forties with COVID-19, enrolled during active disease.

This chain uses TRBV30 with TRBJ1-6, with D unclear. CDR1 GTSNPN and CDR2 SVGIG come from the germline V gene (reference sequence). Trimming pared 2 bases from V and 0 bases from J, leaving 8 bases between. The CDR3 runs 15 residues. CDR3 region: CAWSLLSSYNSPLHF. Written as DNA, the CDR3 is TGTGCCTGGAGTCTCTTGAGCTCCTATAATTCACCCCTCCACTTT.

The gene calls are TRBV3-1 (or the pseudogene TRBV3-2) and TRBJ2-3; TRBD1 is a possible D gene (5 bases). Germline V gene data show CDR1 as LGHDT and CDR2 as YNNKEL (reference sequence). The CDR3 has 17 residues. V dropped 3 bases and J dropped 2 bases, with 18 bases sitting between them. The CDR3 loop reads CASSHFVEDTLTDTQYF. CDR3 in DNA: TGTGCCAGCAGCCATTTCGTTGAGGACACCCTCACAGATACGCAGTATTTT.

The chain links TRBV30 to TRBJ1-6; 7 nucleotides align to TRBD1. CDR1 GTSNPN and CDR2 SVGIG come from the germline V gene (reference sequence). This CDR3 spans 15 amino acids. V dropped 4 bases and J dropped 9; count of bases not matched to a gene: 12. The CDR3: CAWTVRGAIFSPLHF. CDR3 nucleotides: TGTGCCTGGACTGTCAGGGGGGCTATATTTTCACCCCTCCACTTT.

This sequence joins TRBV7-6 and TRBJ2-6; D call uncertain. This CDR3 region has 15 residues. Germline loops: CDR1 SGHVS, CDR2 FNYEAQ. Trimming removed 1 base at V and 1 base at J, with 5 bases between. The CDR3 region is CASSLVRSGANVLTF. The CDR3 DNA follows: TGTGCCAGCAGCTTAGTCCGGTCTGGGGCCAACGTCCTGACTTTC.

The chain's CDR3 is CASSAGQAYEQYF. The CDR3 DNA sequence: TGTGCCAGCAGTGCGGGACAGGCCTACGAGCAGTACTTC. The V gene is TRBV6-6, the J gene TRBJ2-7; TRBD1 matches 8 bases. In germline, CDR1 is MNHNY, CDR2 SVGAGI (reference sequence). The CDR3 is 13 residues long. V shed 5 bases and J 2 bases; nucleotides not matched to a gene: 2.